The clone carrying this T cell receptor (beta chain) showed up just once. The sample is drawn from a study of T cell repertoires in cytomegalovirus infection. Study overall: From public TCR beta signatures came an indication of both CMV infection and matching HLA type.

The germline CDR1 and CDR2 sequences are KGHDR and SFDVKD. V lost 4 bases to trimming and J lost 4 bases, with 9 bases between them. The CDR3 contains 13 residues. From the reads, TCRdb called clonotypes with MiXCR, one entry per CDR3 protein. Here the sample spans approximately 630,000 distinct CDR3 sequences, 20% to 25% being singletons. V and J are TRBV24-1 and TRBJ1-2, with D unclear. The sample taken for sequencing was CD8+ T cells from PBMCs. The TCR sequence derives from a human donor in good health (CMV status not recorded). Some clones in this sample may be carry-over from other donors' samples. This CDR3 reads CATSDLGSYGYTF. The CDR3 nucleotides are TGTGCCACCAGTGACCTGGGATCCTATGGCTACACCTTC.